The next 10 T cell receptor beta chains were all read from a single sample in a study of shared clonotypes between healthy human individuals (dated by TCRdb to about 2020). Library preparation employed the immunoSEQ multiplex PCR assay. TCRdb holds this immuneACCESS table with in-frame rearrangements only. Some clones are missing; in checked studies, unresolved V genes explain under half, and the rest has no known cause. The sample contains millions of clones, approximately 93% of them found a single time. The ten largest account for about 0.39% of the sample. The sample comprised naive CD4+ T cells from PBMCs. In the paper's terms, the cell subset or site label means: CD45RA+ positively selected. The receptors were gathered from a man younger than 30 in good health. Some clones in this sample may be carry-over from other donors' samples.

Comments on this clone: The sample holds other DNA sequences that translate to the same CDR3. The J gene is TRBJ1-6, the V gene TRBV5-1; D is uncertain. V was pared by 0 bases and J by 10 bases, with 11 bases between. Germline V gene data show CDR1 as SGHRS and CDR2 as YFSETQ. The CDR3 consists of 14 residues. CDR3 DNA: TGCGCCAGCAGCTTGGCCGGACGGGAATCACCCCTCCACTTT. This codes for CASSLAGRESPLHF.

This chain joins TRBV29-1 and TRBJ2-7; 8 nucleotides align to TRBD1. Trimming at V came to 7 bases and at J to 8 bases, leaving 13 bases not matched to a gene. This CDR3 contains 13 residues. Germline values: CDR1 SQVTM, CDR2 ANQGSEA. CDR3: CSASRRQGAQQYF. CDR3 DNA: TGCAGCGCCTCCCGAAGGCAGGGGGCTCAGCAGTACTTC.

This clone appeared once. The chain uses TRBV4-1 and TRBJ2-4; TRBD1 agrees at 7 bases. Germline loops: CDR1 MGHRA, CDR2 YSYEKL. The CDR3 is 14 amino acids. V was pared by 3 bases and J by 5 bases, with 4 bases of the junction left unmatched. The CDR3 nucleotides are TGCGCCAGCAGCCAGGGGGACAGCCAAAACATTCAGTACTTC. This translates into CASSQGDSQNIQYF.

This clone was recorded only once. CDR3 sequence reads: CASSHRGTADGYTF. The CDR3 DNA sequence: TGTGCCAGCAGCCATCGTGGGACTGCCGACGGCTACACCTTC. The chain carries TRBV4-2 and TRBJ1-2; D perhaps matches TRBD1 (5 bases). This CDR3 contains 14 residues. Trimming removed 3 bases from V and 8 bases from J, with 16 bases in between. CDR1 is LGHNA, CDR2 YNFKEQ, per germline.

V gene TRBV5-6 combines with J gene TRBJ1-4; D may be TRBD1 (5 bases). Deletions cut 5 bases from V and 12 bases from J, with 20 bases between. The germline CDR1 and CDR2 sequences are SGHDT and YYEEEE. This CDR3 has 14 residues. This chain's CDR3 is CASRRDLPGGELFF. CDR3 DNA sequence: TGTGCCAGCAGGCGGGACTTACCCGGAGGAGAACTGTTTTTT. The variable domain in full, with the rest retrieved from reference TRBV5-6 and TRBJ1-4, is DAGVTQSPTHLIKTRGQQVTLRCSPKSGHDTVSWYQQALGQGPQFIFQYYEEEERQRGNFPDRFSGHQFPNYSSELNVNALLLGDSALYLCASRRDLPGGELFFGSGTQLSVL.

The chain recombines TRBV7-6 with TRBJ2-3; 11 bases map to TRBD2. The CDR3 covers 20 residues. V was clipped by 1 base and J by 1 base; unmatched bases: 13. The germline V gene has CDR1 SGHVS and CDR2 FNYEAQ. The CDR3 spells CASSLDVPSGRRRGTDTQYF. In DNA, the CDR3 is TGTGCCAGCAGCTTAGATGTTCCTAGCGGGAGGAGGAGGGGCACAGATACGCAGTATTTT.

The rearrangement links TRBV5-1 to TRBJ2-7; 9 nucleotides match TRBD1. Unmatched junction bases numbered 5, after V lost 5 bases and J lost 2 bases. Germline CDR1 SGHRS, CDR2 YFSETQ. This CDR3 region has 14 residues. DNA of the CDR3: TGCGCCAGCAGGACACAGGGGGCAGCCTACGAGCAGTACTTC. It yields the protein CASRTQGAAYEQYF.

This chain connects TRBV27 to TRBJ1-4; 7 bases fit TRBD1. The germline CDR1 and CDR2 sequences are MNHEY and SMNVEV (reference sequence). This CDR3 is 15 amino acids long. J gave up 4 bases and V 4 bases, and 6 bases lay outside the gene matches. The CDR3 bases are TGTGCCAGCAGTTCAGGACAGGAGCTTAATGAAAAACTGTTTTTT. Its protein product is CASSSGQELNEKLFF.

The rearrangement uses TRBV10-3 and TRBJ2-2, with TRBD2 identical over 10 bases. The CDR3 has 14 amino acids. CDR1 ENHRY and CDR2 SYGVKD come from the germline V gene. After removal of 6 bases from V and 4 bases from J, the junction contained 2 bases not matched to a gene. The DNA of the CDR3 is TGTGCCATCAGCTGGACTAGCGGCACCGGGGAGCTGTTTTTT. Translating gives CAISWTSGTGELFF.

The chain carries TRBV4-1 and TRBJ2-2; 10 nucleotides line up with TRBD2. The germline CDR1 and CDR2 sequences are MGHRA and YSYEKL. The CDR3 covers 17 residues. V gave up 4 bases and J gave up 8 bases; unmatched junction bases: 13. CDR3 region: CASSLHGLAAPGGELFF. In DNA form, the CDR3 reads TGCGCCAGCAGCCTTCATGGACTAGCGGCGCCGGGTGGGGAGCTGTTTTTT.